These 13 T cell receptor beta chains were all obtained from the same sample, sequenced in a study of cytomegalovirus exposure and HLA in healthy donors. The primer mix had 60 Vbeta and 13 Jbeta primers. Clones were sequenced by immunoSEQ multiplex PCR, and TCRdb holds only the in-frame ones, with some missing. The sample holds roughly 150,000 clones, less than 85% seen once. Material for sequencing was PBMCs. The origin of the receptors is a woman in her fifties or sixties in good health and CMV-seropositive.

V and J are TRBV9 and TRBJ1-1, with unresolved D. V lost 3 bases to trimming and J lost 1 base, with 10 bases between them. Per the germline V gene, CDR1 is SGDLS and CDR2 is YYNGEE. The CDR3 runs 14 residues. The CDR3 DNA reads as TGTGCCAGCAGCGCCTATACAGAGAACACTGAAGCTTTCTTT. Protein: CASSAYTENTEAFF.

The chain uses TRBV29-1 and TRBJ2-3, with D tentatively TRBD2 (5 bases). This CDR3 has 12 residues. Per germline, CDR1 SQVTM and CDR2 ANQGSEA. Trimming pared 5 bases from V and 6 bases from J, leaving 12 bases between. CDR3 nucleotide sequence: TGCAGCGTTATATTGGAGGTGGATACGCAGTATTTT. Protein sequence: CSVILEVDTQYF.

The chain has TRBV7-9 and TRBJ2-1, with 10 nucleotides matching TRBD1. The CDR3 covers 14 residues. The ends lost 5 bases at V and 4 bases at J; junction bases unmatched: 2. Germline lookup yields CDR1 SEHNR and CDR2 FQNEAQ (reference sequence). CDR3 in DNA: TGTGCCAGCAGCAGACAGGGGGCTTACAATGAGCAGTTCTTC. This translates into CASSRQGAYNEQFF.

Concerning this clone: Its ends do not fully match the called genes, so a read error is possible. This sequence joins TRBV7-9 and TRBJ1-4; 9 nucleotides align to TRBD1. The CDR3 consists of 16 residues. Per germline, CDR1 SEHNR and CDR2 FQNEAQ (reference sequence). The CDR3 nucleotides read TGTTCCAGCAGCTTATACCCGGGACAGGGTCATGAAAAACTGTTTTTT. Translation gives CSSSLYPGQGHEKLFF. Drawing the rest from reference TRBV7-9 and TRBJ1-4, the complete variable domain is DTGVSQNPRHKITKRGQNVTFRCDPISEHNRLYWYRQTLGQGPEFLTYFQNEAQLEKSRLLSDRFSAERPKGSFSTLEIQRTEQGDSAMYLCSSSLYPGQGHEKLFFGSGTQLSVL.

This clone is a singleton in its sample. The J gene is TRBJ1-5, the V gene TRBV6-5; D is undetermined. Trimming left V 2 bases short and J 4 bases short, with 12 bases between. Germline V gene lookup returns CDR1 MNHEY and CDR2 SVGAGI. The CDR3 loop spans 15 amino acids. CDR3 nucleotide sequence: TGTGCCAGCAGTTACCTTACCGACAAGAATCAGCCCCAGCATTTT. Translated: CASSYLTDKNQPQHF.

This clone has a single count. The chain couples TRBV21-1 to TRBJ1-5; the table's TRBD1 call for D was not verified on the DNA. TRBV21-1 corresponds to a pseudogene. This CDR3 has 15 residues. CDR3 nucleotides: TGTGCCAGCAGCCCGCCGAACAGGGCCGGACAGCCCCAGCATTTT. Amino acid sequence: CASSPPNRAGQPQHF.

This clone was observed a few times. V gene TRBV7-2 combines with J gene TRBJ1-2; D is perhaps TRBD1 (6 bases). Per germline, CDR1 SGHTA and CDR2 FQGNSA. The CDR3 runs to 16 residues. With 0 bases removed from V and 1 base from J, the gap between germline ends came to 12 bases. This CDR3 is CASSLATGAVNYGYTF. CDR3 bases: TGTGCCAGCAGCTTAGCGACAGGCGCCGTTAACTATGGCTACACCTTC.

This sequence joins TRBV19 and TRBJ1-5; D is unclear. The CDR3 spans 14 residues. Germline lookup yields CDR1 LNHDA and CDR2 SQIVND (reference sequence). Trimming removed 4 bases from V and 1 base from J, with 8 bases in between. The CDR3 sequence is CASSRQQSNQPQHF. CDR3 bases: TGTGCCAGTAGTAGACAACAAAGCAATCAGCCCCAGCATTTT.

This clone occurred a few times. The V gene is TRBV5-8, the J gene TRBJ2-1, with 7 bases that match TRBD1. Germline lookup yields CDR1 SGHTS and CDR2 YDEGEE. The J segment lost 8 bases and the V segment lost 0 bases, leaving 8 bases of the junction unmatched. The CDR3 covers 15 residues. In DNA form, the CDR3 reads TGTGCCAGCAGCTTGGCCCGGGACAGACGAGATGAGCAGTTCTTC. Protein sequence: CASSLARDRRDEQFF.

J is TRBJ2-1 and V is TRBV10-2; TRBD2 is a possible D gene (5 bases). V lost 7 bases and J 6 bases, leaving 10 bases between the germline ends. CDR3 length: 12 amino acids. Germline CDR1 and CDR2: WSHSY and SAAADI. The CDR3 region is CASTSGSNEQFF. CDR3 sequence (DNA): TGCGCCAGCACTTCGGGGAGCAATGAGCAGTTCTTC.

This chain uses TRBV19 with TRBJ2-3; D is perhaps TRBD1 (6 bases). Germline V CDR1 and CDR2: LNHDA, SQIVND (reference sequence). V lost 3 bases and J lost 6, with 13 bases in between. The CDR3 covers 14 residues. The CDR3 is CASSIVGASDTQYF. The CDR3 DNA is TGTGCCAGTAGTATTGTGGGGGCCTCGGATACGCAGTATTTT.

This clone turned up a few times. Other nucleotide sequences in the sample specify the same CDR3. The rearrangement links TRBV30 to TRBJ1-4; D is possibly TRBD1 (5 bases). V was shortened by 0 bases and J by 7 bases, with 9 bases between the two germline ends. The CDR3 is made up of 13 amino acids. In germline, CDR1 is GTSNPN, CDR2 SVGIG (reference sequence). The CDR3: CAWSVSGGEKLFF. CDR3 coding DNA: TGTGCCTGGAGTGTGTCGGGGGGTGAAAAACTGTTTTTT.

Details on this clone: Other DNA sequences in this sample translate to the same CDR3. V is TRBV5-4 and J is TRBJ1-3, with D hard to call. CDR3 size: 14 residues. V was cut by 0 bases and J by 0 bases, with 4 bases left in between. Germline CDR1 is SGHNT and CDR2 is YYREEE (reference sequence). DNA for the CDR3: TGTGCCAGCAGCTTGGGAGGCTCTGGAAACACCATATATTTT. The encoded protein is CASSLGGSGNTIYF.